Listed here are 32 T cell receptor beta chains from one sample, sequenced in a study of cytomegalovirus exposure and HLA in healthy donors. The PCR ran on 60 Vbeta and 13 Jbeta primers. Here immunoSEQ multiplex PCR was the method, and the copy in TCRdb shows in-frame clones only, minus some. In total, the table holds approximately 100,000 clones. The source material was PBMCs. All receptors derive from a man aged 35-49 years in good health and CMV-seronegative.

The chain is built from TRBV7-8 and TRBJ1-5, with 7 bases identical to TRBD1. The trim removed 4 bases at V and 0 bases at J, leaving 12 bases unmatched. Germline V gene sequence: CDR1 SGHVS, CDR2 FQNEAQ. This CDR3 is 18 amino acids long. CDR3 DNA: TGTGCCAGCAGCTACTCCAGACAGGGACCTGTTAGCAATCAGCCCCAGCATTTT. Protein sequence: CASSYSRQGPVSNQPQHF.

The rearrangement joins TRBV7-8 to TRBJ2-7; tentatively, D is TRBD1 (6 bases). V was clipped by 6 bases and J by 0 bases, with 9 bases between them. The germline gives CDR1 SGHVS, CDR2 FQNEAQ. The CDR3 length is 13 residues. DNA of the CDR3: TGTGCCAGCAGTAGGGACAACTCCTACGAGCAGTACTTC. This sequence encodes CASSRDNSYEQYF.

The chain uses TRBV30 and TRBJ1-6; 7 bases line up with TRBD1. J was trimmed by 6 bases and V by 4 bases; bases with no gene match: 15. There are 17 residues in the CDR3. Germline CDR1 and CDR2: GTSNPN and SVGIG (reference sequence). The CDR3 sequence is CAWNPLGQGGINSPLHF. As DNA, the CDR3 is TGTGCCTGGAACCCCCTGGGGCAGGGGGGAATTAATTCACCCCTCCACTTT. Variable domain in full (rest from reference TRBV30 and TRBJ1-6): SQTIHQWPATLVQPVGSPLSLECTVEGTSNPNLYWYRQAAGRGLQLLFYSVGIGQISSEVPQNLSASRPQDRQFILSSKKLLLSDSGFYLCAWNPLGQGGINSPLHFGNGTRLTVT.

This sequence joins TRBV14 and TRBJ1-4; 7 bases agree with TRBD1. Germline V CDR1 and CDR2: SGHDN, FVKESK. The CDR3 has 19 residues. Trimming at V came to 3 bases and at J to 0 bases, leaving 13 bases not matched to a gene. CDR3 sequence: CASSHLKGADLTTNEKLFF. CDR3 bases: TGTGCCAGCAGCCACTTGAAGGGGGCAGATCTTACAACTAATGAAAAACTGTTTTTT.

The chain uses TRBV5-6 and TRBJ2-7; 12 nucleotides line up with TRBD1. The CDR3 has 14 residues. The germline gives CDR1 SGHDT, CDR2 YYEEEE. The J segment lost 4 bases and the V segment lost 4 bases, leaving 3 bases of the junction unmatched. CDR3 coding DNA: TGTGCCAGCAGCCCGGGACAGGGGGCGTACGAGCAGTACTTC. Its translation is CASSPGQGAYEQYF.

The V and J genes are TRBV4-1 and TRBJ2-3; 9 bases line up with TRBD2. Germline V lookup: CDR1 MGHRA, CDR2 YSYEKL. The CDR3 has 17 amino acids. V lost 3 bases and J lost 2; bases outside the gene matches: 9. CDR3 in DNA: TGCGCCAGCAGCCAGGGGCCTAGCGGGGCTGACACAGATACGCAGTATTTT. Its protein is CASSQGPSGADTDTQYF.

The V gene is TRBV19, the J gene TRBJ1-5, with TRBD1 as a possible D gene (5 bases). Trimming removed 4 bases from V and 5 bases from J, with 9 bases in between. The CDR3 covers 13 residues. Germline V lookup: CDR1 LNHDA, CDR2 SQIVND (reference sequence). The CDR3 region has the DNA TGTGCCAGTAGTACCAAACAGGATCAGCCCCAGCATTTT. This sequence encodes CASSTKQDQPQHF.

The chain is built from TRBV7-9 and TRBJ2-6; TRBD1 agrees at 9 bases. This CDR3 is built from 18 residues. The germline V gene has CDR1 SEHNR and CDR2 FQNEAQ (reference sequence). V lost 5 bases, J lost 0 bases, and 8 bases stayed unmatched. This chain's CDR3 is CASSAPGQGVSGANVLTF. The CDR3 bases are TGTGCCAGCAGCGCCCCGGGACAGGGAGTCTCTGGGGCCAACGTCCTGACTTTC. Based on the CDR3 plus reference TRBV7-9 and TRBJ2-6, the full variable domain is DTGVSQNPRHKITKRGQNVTFRCDPISEHNRLYWYRQTLGQGPEFLTYFQNEAQLEKSRLLSDRFSAERPKGSFSTLEIQRTEQGDSAMYLCASSAPGQGVSGANVLTFGAGSRLTVL.

The chain employs TRBV5-1 and TRBJ1-3; 9 bases align to TRBD1. Trimming cost V 3 bases and J 7 bases; bases outside gene matches: 8. The CDR3 runs 15 residues. Germline V gene data show CDR1 as SGHRS and CDR2 as YFSETQ. For the CDR3, the DNA is TGCGCCAGCAGCTCGGGGGACAGGGTCGGGAACACCATATATTTT. This codes for CASSSGDRVGNTIYF. The full variable domain, completed using reference TRBV5-1 and TRBJ1-3, is KAGVTQTPRYLIKTRGQQVTLSCSPISGHRSVSWYQQTPGQGLQFLFEYFSETQRNKGNFPGRFSGRQFSNSRSEMNVSTLELGDSALYLCASSSGDRVGNTIYFGEGSWLTVV.

The V gene is TRBV7-8, the J gene TRBJ2-3; 8 bases match TRBD2. This CDR3 is built from 16 residues. Trimming cost V 1 base and J 2 bases; bases outside gene matches: 5. Germline V gene data show CDR1 as SGHVS and CDR2 as FQNEAQ. The CDR3 is CASSLVTSGYTDTQYF. CDR3 DNA sequence: TGTGCCAGCAGCTTAGTTACTAGCGGCTACACAGATACGCAGTATTTT. Combining the CDR3 with reference TRBV7-8 and TRBJ2-3 gives the whole variable domain GAGVSQSPRYKVAKRGQDVALRCDPISGHVSLFWYQQALGQGPEFLTYFQNEAQLDKSGLPSDRFFAERPEGSVSTLKIQRTQQEDSAVYLCASSLVTSGYTDTQYFGPGTRLTVL.

This chain joins TRBV7-9 and TRBJ2-5; TRBD2 aligns across 8 bases. With 6 bases clipped from V and 5 bases from J, the junction kept 8 bases outside the gene matches. CDR3 length equals 14 residues. The germline CDR1 and CDR2 sequences are SEHNR and FQNEAQ (reference sequence). In DNA form, the CDR3 reads TGTGCCAGCAGACCCGCCGGGGGGGCGGAGACCCAGTACTTC. Amino acids: CASRPAGGAETQYF.

This sequence joins TRBV15 and TRBJ1-1; D is uncertain. Germline V gives CDR1 LNHNV, CDR2 YYDKDF (reference sequence). The CDR3 sequence is 10 residues long. Trimming took 11 bases from V and 5 from J, leaving 9 bases between them. The DNA for the CDR3 is TGTGCCGTCGGGAGGACTGAAGCTTTCTTT. The encoded protein is CAVGRTEAFF.

V and J are TRBV30 and TRBJ1-1; no reliable D call. The CDR3 is made up of 13 amino acids. Trimming took off 1 base at V and 10 bases at J, with 16 bases between the two ends. From germline, CDR1 is GTSNPN and CDR2 SVGIG (reference sequence). The CDR3 protein is CAWSAPGFSGAFF. DNA for the CDR3: TGTGCCTGGAGTGCCCCGGGTTTTTCTGGAGCTTTCTTT.

The CDR3 reads CASSLGYEGEAGANVLTF. CDR3 coding DNA: TGTGCCAGCAGCTTAGGGTATGAGGGGGAAGCTGGGGCCAACGTCCTGACTTTC. The rearrangement uses TRBV11-2 and TRBJ2-6; weak D call: TRBD1 (6 bases). Per the germline V gene, CDR1 is SGHAT and CDR2 is FQNNGV. The CDR3 has 18 amino acids. V shed 1 base and J shed 2 bases, with 15 bases lying between them.

The J gene is TRBJ2-6, the V gene TRBV4-1; D perhaps matches TRBD2 (7 bases). CDR1 is MGHRA and CDR2 is YSYEKL in the germline V gene. Trimming removed 0 bases at V and 2 bases at J, with 8 bases between. The CDR3 has 16 residues. For the CDR3, the DNA is TGCGCCAGCAGCCAAGAAGGGGGGGCTGGGGCCAACGTCCTGACTTTC. This translates into CASSQEGGAGANVLTF.

This chain uses TRBV2 with TRBJ1-5, with D tentatively TRBD1 (6 bases). With 5 bases removed from V and 5 bases from J, the gap between germline ends came to 16 bases. Germline lookup yields CDR1 SNHLY and CDR2 FYNNEI. CDR3 length equals 15 residues. The CDR3, as DNA: TGTGCCAGCAGTCGAATGGGGGCAGGGGATCAGCCCCAGCATTTT. Translating gives CASSRMGAGDQPQHF.

This chain links TRBV5-1 with TRBJ1-6, with 8 bases lining up with TRBD1. V trimming: 5 bases; J trimming: 7 bases; junction bases outside the gene matches: 11. The CDR3 runs 16 residues. Germline V gene sequence: CDR1 SGHRS, CDR2 YFSETQ. In DNA form, the CDR3 reads TGCGCCAGCAGTCTCCCTGACAGGGGCAACAATTCACCCCTCCACTTT. Its translation is CASSLPDRGNNSPLHF.

V usage is TRBV29-1 and J usage is TRBJ2-5; D unresolved. The germline gives CDR1 SQVTM, CDR2 ANQGSEA. The germline V and J ends were trimmed by 4 bases and 5 bases, with 11 bases remaining between them. The CDR3 consists of 12 residues. The CDR3 here is CSVGSPAETQYF. The DNA of the CDR3 is TGCAGCGTTGGATCCCCAGCGGAGACCCAGTACTTC. The whole variable domain, filled in from reference TRBV29-1 and TRBJ2-5, reads SAVISQKPSRDICQRGTSLTIQCQVDSQVTMMFWYRQQPGQSLTLIATANQGSEATYESGFVIDKFPISRPNLTFSTLTVSNMSPEDSSIYLCSVGSPAETQYFGPGTRLLVL.

The chain couples TRBV25-1 to TRBJ1-2; D possibly corresponds to TRBD1 (5 bases). The germline CDR1 and CDR2 sequences are MGHDK and SYGVNS. The CDR3 extends over 13 amino acids. The V end lost 3 bases, the J end lost 4 bases, and 9 bases lay between the germline ends. The CDR3 sequence: CASSDMGPYGYTF. The CDR3 coding sequence is TGTGCCAGCAGTGACATGGGGCCCTATGGCTACACCTTC.

The chain recombines TRBV19 with TRBJ2-7; D may be TRBD1 (6 bases). The germline V and J ends were trimmed by 10 bases and 4 bases, with 14 bases remaining between them. CDR1 LNHDA and CDR2 SQIVND come from the germline V gene (reference sequence). This CDR3 region has 12 residues. Here the CDR3 DNA reads TGTGCCACGGGCAGGGGAGATTACGAGCAGTACTTC. It is translated as CATGRGDYEQYF. Looking up the rest from reference TRBV19 and TRBJ2-7 gives the full variable domain: DGGITQSPKYLFRKEGQNVTLSCEQNLNHDAMYWYRQDPGQGLRLIYYSQIVNDFQKGDIAEGYSVSREKKESFPLTVTSAQKNPTAFYLCATGRGDYEQYFGPGTRLTVT.

With respect to this clone: Additional DNA sequences in this sample encode the identical CDR3. The rearrangement joins TRBV18 to TRBJ2-6; 8 bases align to TRBD1. This CDR3 has 15 residues. Germline CDR1 is KGHSH and CDR2 is LQKENI. J was trimmed by 4 bases and V by 5 bases; bases with no gene match: 4. Written as DNA, the CDR3 is TGTGCCAGCTCAGGACAGGGATCCGGGGCCAACGTCCTGACTTTC. Translated, it gives CASSGQGSGANVLTF.

The rearrangement joins TRBV7-9 to TRBJ1-6; TRBD1 matches at 9 bases. The V gene end was trimmed by 6 bases and the J gene end by 8 bases; junction bases not matched to a gene: 5. CDR1 SEHNR and CDR2 FQNEAQ come from the germline V gene (reference sequence). This CDR3 comprises 14 residues. The CDR3 loop reads CASREQGADSPLHF. DNA for the CDR3: TGTGCCAGCAGGGAACAGGGGGCGGATTCACCCCTCCACTTT.

V is TRBV6-1 and J is TRBJ1-5, with D maybe TRBD1 (5 bases). V gave up 4 bases and J gave up 5 bases, with 9 bases separating them. CDR3 length: 13 amino acids. The V gene's germline CDR1 is MNHNS and CDR2 SASEGT. As DNA, the CDR3 is TGTGCCAGCAGTGGACAGACCGATCAGCCCCAGCATTTT. Residues: CASSGQTDQPQHF.

The chain has TRBV11-2 and TRBJ2-2, with D maybe TRBD2 (6 bases). Germline values: CDR1 SGHAT, CDR2 FQNNGV. The CDR3 has 14 amino acids. The germline V and J ends were trimmed by 5 bases and 5 bases, with 12 bases remaining between them. CDR3 DNA: TGTGCCAGCAGCCTCCGGAGCGGGACCGGGGAGCTGTTTTTT. Amino acid sequence: CASSLRSGTGELFF.

The chain uses TRBV10-3 and TRBJ2-1; 9 bases match TRBD2. Germline trimming cut 2 bases from V and 6 bases from J; bases unmatched to any gene: 8. In germline, CDR1 is ENHRY, CDR2 SYGVKD. The CDR3 has 16 residues. Here the CDR3 reads CAISENLAGVRNEQFF. CDR3 sequence (DNA): TGTGCCATCAGTGAGAATTTAGCGGGAGTCCGCAATGAGCAGTTCTTC.

CDR3 DNA: TGTGCCAGCAGCTCTGGACAAACCTATGGCTACACCTTC. The encoded protein is CASSSGQTYGYTF. V and J are TRBV28 and TRBJ1-2; D is possibly TRBD1 (5 bases). Trimming pared 6 bases from V and 4 bases from J, leaving 12 bases between. The germline CDR1 and CDR2 sequences are MDHEN and SYDVKM. This CDR3 is 13 amino acids long.

This chain joins TRBV18 and TRBJ2-7; no clear D gene. The CDR3 loop spans 13 amino acids. V lost 0 bases, J lost 5 bases, and 8 bases lay in between. Germline lookup yields CDR1 KGHSH and CDR2 LQKENI. CDR3 amino acids: CASSPPSGDEQYF. The CDR3 nucleotides read TGTGCCAGCTCACCACCCTCCGGTGACGAGCAGTACTTC.

The chain couples TRBV9 to TRBJ2-1; TRBD1 aligns across 8 bases. V trimming: 3 bases; J trimming: 1 base; junction bases outside the gene matches: 3. Germline CDR1 SGDLS, CDR2 YYNGEE. This CDR3 is 15 amino acids long. Here the CDR3 DNA reads TGTGCCAGCAGCGCCGACAGGGGATCCTACAATGAGCAGTTCTTC. Its translation is CASSADRGSYNEQFF.

Turning to this clone: Other DNA variants within this sample encode the same CDR3. This chain uses TRBV19 with TRBJ1-5, with a weak D call TRBD1 (6 bases). There are 13 residues in the CDR3. Germline V CDR1 and CDR2: LNHDA, SQIVND (reference sequence). V was clipped by 5 bases and J by 6 bases, with 11 bases between them. CDR3 region: CASSPQGSQPQHF. The DNA for the CDR3 is TGTGCCAGTAGTCCGCAGGGGAGTCAGCCCCAGCATTTT. The variable domain in full, with the rest retrieved from reference TRBV19 and TRBJ1-5, is DGGITQSPKYLFRKEGQNVTLSCEQNLNHDAMYWYRQDPGQGLRLIYYSQIVNDFQKGDIAEGYSVSREKKESFPLTVTSAQKNPTAFYLCASSPQGSQPQHFGDGTRLSIL.

This sequence joins TRBV5-1 and TRBJ2-1; tentatively, D is TRBD2 (6 bases). The CDR3 is 14 residues long. Germline CDR1 SGHRS, CDR2 YFSETQ. V shed 7 bases and J shed 3 bases, with 14 bases lying between them. Here the CDR3 reads CASGTGSDYNEQFF. The CDR3, as DNA: TGCGCCAGCGGGACCGGGAGCGACTACAATGAGCAGTTCTTC.

J is TRBJ2-3 and V is TRBV7-9, with TRBD1 identical over 8 bases. The germline V gene encodes CDR1 SEHNR and CDR2 FQNEAQ (reference sequence). This CDR3 is 17 amino acids long. Losses at the gene ends were 1 base for V and 4 bases for J; bases not matched to a gene: 10. CDR3 nucleotide sequence: TGTGCCAGCAGCTTAGTTGGTCAGGGGGCGAGGGCAGATACGCAGTATTTT. It yields the protein CASSLVGQGARADTQYF.

Notes on this clone: Within the sample, other DNA sequences also encode this same CDR3. This chain uses TRBV12-5 with TRBJ1-1; 7 bases line up with TRBD1. The CDR3 runs 14 residues. Germline V gene data show CDR1 as LGHNT and CDR2 as FRNRAP. The trim removed 6 bases at V and 6 bases at J, leaving 10 bases unmatched. CDR3 loop: CASGLTGSSPEAFF. In DNA, the CDR3 is TGTGCTAGTGGCCTGACAGGGTCAAGTCCTGAAGCTTTCTTT.